The next 29 T cell receptor beta chains were all read from a single sample in a study of OX40 agonist ivuxolimab in advanced cancers. The library was made by the immunoSEQ multiplex PCR assay. Drawn from immuneACCESS, this table holds only the in-frame rearrangements with V and J called that TCRdb kept. Clones are partly lost; checked studies trace under half to an unresolved V gene and leave the rest unexplained. This sample is represented by around 62,000 clones; 70% to 85% of them were singletons. Clones ranked in the top ten supply 2% to 3% of the sample. Sample: CD4+ or CD8+ T cells sorted from blood, taken in a trial of the OX40 agonist ivuxolimab. These receptors all come from an adult with an advanced solid tumor such as melanoma, head and neck, liver or kidney cancer.

A note on this clone: The same CDR3 arises from other DNA sequences in this sample as well. V gene TRBV6-5 combines with J gene TRBJ2-7; D remains ambiguous. V gave up 2 bases and J gave up 4 bases, with 3 bases separating them. Germline V gives CDR1 MNHEY, CDR2 SVGAGI. This CDR3 has 11 amino acids. CDR3 coding DNA: TGTGCCAGCAGTTACAAATACGAGCAGTACTTC. Protein: CASSYKYEQYF.

In DNA, the CDR3 is TGTGCCATCAGTGATACAGGGAAGTCTGGAAACACCATATATTTT. Translated, it gives CAISDTGKSGNTIYF. The chain couples TRBV10-3 to TRBJ1-3, with D maybe TRBD1 (6 bases). CDR3 size: 15 residues. Germline CDR1 ENHRY, CDR2 SYGVKD. The ends were cut back, 3 bases at V and 1 base at J, with 10 bases in the middle.

This clone was found once. This chain uses TRBV7-6 with TRBJ1-2, with 8 bases fitting TRBD1. Trimming at V came to 5 bases and at J to 7 bases, leaving 6 bases not matched to a gene. CDR3 length: 13 amino acids. In germline, CDR1 is SGHVS, CDR2 FNYEAQ. DNA for the CDR3: TGTGCCAGCAGCGATCAGGGGGCGGGTGGCTACACCTTC. This codes for CASSDQGAGGYTF.

The table lists this clone with a count of one. This chain links TRBV2 with TRBJ1-5, with no clear D. Germline CDR1 SNHLY, CDR2 FYNNEI. V was shortened by 3 bases and J by 0 bases, with 9 bases between the two germline ends. The CDR3 has 15 residues. Here the CDR3 reads CASSEMGNSNQPQHF. CDR3 nucleotide sequence: TGTGCCAGCAGTGAGATGGGAAATAGCAATCAGCCCCAGCATTTT. The variable domain in full, with the rest retrieved from reference TRBV2 and TRBJ1-5, is EPEVTQTPSHQVTQMGQEVILRCVPISNHLYFYWYRQILGQKVEFLVSFYNNEISEKSEIFDDQFSVERPDGSNFTLKIRSTKLEDSAMYFCASSEMGNSNQPQHFGDGTRLSIL.

The chain employs TRBV5-1 and TRBJ1-1; D is undetermined. V lost 0 bases, J lost 7 bases, and 10 bases lay in between. Germline V gene lookup returns CDR1 SGHRS and CDR2 YFSETQ. The CDR3 spans 13 residues. The CDR3 DNA is TGCGCCAGCAGCTTGGGTTTTCCCGATGAAGCTTTCTTT. This gives the protein CASSLGFPDEAFF.

This chain connects TRBV4-2 to TRBJ2-1; 7 bases match TRBD1. The CDR3 extends over 17 amino acids. Trimming cost V 1 base and J 5 bases; bases outside gene matches: 11. Looked up from germline, CDR1 is LGHNA and CDR2 is YNFKEQ. The CDR3 reads CASSQGAGGQGDNEQFF. The CDR3 bases are TGTGCCAGCAGCCAAGGGGCCGGAGGTCAGGGGGACAATGAGCAGTTCTTC.

The chain employs TRBV27 and TRBJ2-6; 9 positions agree with TRBD1. This CDR3 is 16 amino acids long. Germline V gene lookup returns CDR1 MNHEY and CDR2 SMNVEV (reference sequence). After removal of 7 bases from V and 2 bases from J, the junction contained 6 bases not matched to a gene. CDR3 loop: CASKTRQGAGANVLTF. CDR3 nucleotides: TGTGCCAGCAAAACCCGACAGGGGGCTGGGGCCAACGTCCTGACTTTC.

This sequence joins TRBV12-2 and TRBJ1-5; no check of the table's D call, TRBD1, against the DNA was made. TRBV12-2 is a pseudogene. This CDR3 comprises 19 residues. As DNA, the CDR3 is TGTGCAAGTCGCTTAAAGCGGACAGCTCCTTGCAAGGTTCAACAGCCCCAGCATTTT. Encoded protein: CASRLKRTAPCKVQQPQHF.

A single count supports this clone. The V gene is TRBV6-5, the J gene TRBJ1-5; a possible D gene is TRBD1 (5 bases). Germline CDR1 MNHEY, CDR2 SVGAGI. With 5 bases removed from V and 3 bases from J, the gap between germline ends came to 11 bases. The CDR3 consists of 14 residues. CDR3: CASSGGLTNQPQHF. CDR3 in DNA: TGTGCCAGCAGTGGGGGTCTCACCAATCAGCCCCAGCATTTT.

This sequence joins TRBV5-6 and TRBJ1-3; D perhaps matches TRBD1 (6 bases). The length of the CDR3 is 14 residues. Trimming pared 0 bases from V and 7 bases from J, leaving 11 bases between. Per germline, CDR1 SGHDT and CDR2 YYEEEE. The CDR3, as DNA: TGTGCCAGCAGCTTGGACCGGAGGGGGAACACCATATATTTT. Translating it yields CASSLDRRGNTIYF.

This CDR3 reads CASSEFGHSGNTIYF. CDR3 DNA: TGTGCCAGCAGTGAATTCGGTCACTCTGGAAACACCATATATTTT. The chain links TRBV6-1 to TRBJ1-3; D unresolved. This CDR3 spans 15 amino acids. V lost 2 bases to trimming and J lost 0 bases, with 8 bases between them. Germline V gene sequence: CDR1 MNHNS, CDR2 SASEGT.

The chain uses TRBV9 and TRBJ2-5; 11 bases agree with TRBD2. Germline assignment: CDR1 SGDLS and CDR2 YYNGEE. This CDR3 has 16 amino acids. Trimming removed 0 bases from V and 3 bases from J; junction bases left unmatched: 4. In DNA form, the CDR3 reads TGTGCCAGCAGCGTAGCAGGTAGCGGGGGGGAAGAGACCCAGTACTTC. Its translation is CASSVAGSGGEETQYF.

The V and J genes are TRBV13 and TRBJ1-2, with TRBD1 identical over 7 bases. This CDR3 region has 15 residues. V lost 1 base to trimming and J lost 7 bases; unmatched junction nucleotides: 9. CDR1 is PRHDT, CDR2 FYEKMQ, per germline (reference sequence). This CDR3 reads CASSLADRASSGYTF. CDR3 coding DNA: TGTGCCAGCAGCTTAGCCGACAGGGCCAGCTCTGGCTACACCTTC.

The CDR3 nucleotides are TGCGCCAGCAGCCAGGACAGGGGCGGCGAAAAACTGTTTTTT. This sequence encodes CASSQDRGGEKLFF. V and J are TRBV4-3 and TRBJ1-4; 9 positions match TRBD1. Germline CDR1 and CDR2: LGHNA and YSLEER. The CDR3 totals 14 residues. The V segment lost 3 bases and the J segment 8 bases; nucleotides outside the gene matches: 4.

The chain carries TRBV5-6 and TRBJ2-5; 9 nucleotides agree with TRBD1. CDR1 is SGHDT, CDR2 YYEEEE, per germline. CDR3 length: 16 residues. After removal of 7 bases from V and 3 bases from J, the junction contained 13 bases not matched to a gene. The CDR3 region has the DNA TGTGCCAGCTCCAAGGGGTATCGGACAGGGGAAGAGACCCAGTACTTC. Translating gives CASSKGYRTGEETQYF.

The chain carries TRBV6-1 and TRBJ2-7; 11 bases are shared with TRBD2. V gave up 6 bases and J gave up 3 bases; unmatched junction bases: 4. The germline gives CDR1 MNHNS, CDR2 SASEGT. This CDR3 has 14 amino acids. The CDR3 spells CASRETSGGYEQYF. DNA of the CDR3: TGTGCCAGCAGGGAAACTAGCGGGGGCTACGAGCAGTACTTC.

The rearrangement links TRBV6-4 to TRBJ2-5; 12 positions agree with TRBD1. The V gene's germline CDR1 is MRHNA and CDR2 SNTAGT. V was clipped by 4 bases and J by 3 bases; unmatched bases: 9. There are 17 residues in the CDR3. CDR3 in amino acids: CASSGSKGQGAEETQYF. The DNA of the CDR3 is TGTGCCAGCAGTGGCTCGAAGGGACAGGGGGCGGAAGAGACCCAGTACTTC.

The chain employs TRBV2 and TRBJ1-3; 7 nucleotides align to TRBD1. Germline V gives CDR1 SNHLY, CDR2 FYNNEI. V shed 6 bases, J shed 4 bases, and the junction held 6 bases outside the gene matches. There are 14 residues in the CDR3. The CDR3 DNA reads TGTGCCAGCAGCGCCGGGACAGCCGGAAACACCATATATTTT. Its translation is CASSAGTAGNTIYF.

This chain links TRBV5-1 with TRBJ1-1; 10 bases agree with TRBD1. This CDR3 region has 15 residues. Germline V gives CDR1 SGHRS, CDR2 YFSETQ. The J segment lost 9 bases and the V segment lost 0 bases, leaving 8 bases of the junction unmatched. This CDR3 is CASSLGTGGPDKAFF. CDR3 DNA sequence: TGCGCCAGCAGCTTGGGGACAGGGGGTCCGGATAAAGCTTTCTTT.

This CDR3 reads CASSQESRTLTEAFF. CDR3 DNA sequence: TGTGCCAGCAGCCAAGAGAGCAGGACGTTAACTGAAGCTTTCTTT. This chain uses TRBV4-2 with TRBJ1-1, with unresolved D. Trimming stripped 0 bases from V and 5 bases from J, with 13 bases between. CDR3 size: 15 residues. Germline V gene lookup returns CDR1 LGHNA and CDR2 YNFKEQ.

The chain recombines TRBV19 with TRBJ1-2, with D possibly being TRBD1 (6 bases). Per germline, CDR1 LNHDA and CDR2 SQIVND (reference sequence). The V end lost 5 bases, the J end lost 1 base, and 8 bases lay between the germline ends. The CDR3 is made up of 13 amino acids. The CDR3 nucleotides read TGTGCCAGTAGTGCGGACAGTAACTATGGCTACACCTTC. It specifies CASSADSNYGYTF.

The rearrangement joins TRBV19 to TRBJ2-1; D unresolved. The CDR3 loop spans 16 amino acids. Trimming stripped 7 bases from V and 0 bases from J, with 16 bases between. Germline values: CDR1 LNHDA, CDR2 SQIVND (reference sequence). CDR3 bases: TGTGCCAGTAAAAGGGCTGGTCCCTACTCCTACAATGAGCAGTTCTTC. Translated: CASKRAGPYSYNEQFF.

This clone was seen only once. The V and J genes are TRBV6-5 and TRBJ2-2; perhaps TRBD1 as D (6 bases). V was shortened by 6 bases and J by 0 bases, with 11 bases between the two germline ends. This CDR3 contains 15 residues. CDR1 MNHEY and CDR2 SVGAGI come from the germline V gene. The CDR3 DNA reads as TGTGCCAGCAGCAGGGGACGTGCGAACACCGGGGAGCTGTTTTTT. Amino acids: CASSRGRANTGELFF.

This clone was detected only once. No conserved phenylalanine or tryptophan is present at the end of the CDR3, so a read error is the likely explanation. It is unclear where the CDR3 begins or ends on the DNA, so no DNA is shown, and the CDR3 is as TCRdb lists it. The rearrangement joins TRBV18 to TRBJ2-6; TRBD2, as called in the table, went unchecked against the DNA. The CDR3 has 12 residues if both end residues are counted. Germline CDR1 and CDR2: KGHSH and LQKENI. The CDR3 loop reads CASSPFISPLGR.

The rearrangement joins TRBV6-6 to TRBJ2-7; 7 nucleotides align to TRBD1. The germline gives CDR1 MNHNY, CDR2 SVGAGI (reference sequence). V lost 2 bases to trimming and J lost 2 bases; unmatched junction nucleotides: 3. The CDR3 covers 14 residues. This CDR3 reads CASSYGTEPYEQYF. CDR3 DNA: TGTGCCAGCAGTTACGGGACAGAGCCCTACGAGCAGTACTTC.

The count of this clone is one. V and J are TRBV11-2 and TRBJ2-3; D uncertain. The CDR3 loop spans 13 amino acids. Looked up from germline, CDR1 is SGHAT and CDR2 is FQNNGV. Trimming removed 1 base from V and 5 bases from J, with 7 bases in between. The CDR3, as DNA: TGTGCCAGCAGCTTAGGGGTTAGAGATACGCAGTATTTT. Amino acids: CASSLGVRDTQYF.

The V call is TRBV6-6, the J call TRBJ2-5; 8 nucleotides agree with TRBD1. The germline V gene encodes CDR1 MNHNY and CDR2 SVGAGI (reference sequence). J lost 2 bases, V lost 4 bases, and 6 bases had no gene match. The CDR3 has 15 residues. CDR3 protein: CASSLSRQGQETQYF. CDR3 coding DNA: TGTGCCAGCAGTTTATCTCGACAGGGGCAAGAGACCCAGTACTTC.

The chain employs TRBV28 and TRBJ2-7; 7 bases match TRBD2. The CDR3 spans 15 residues. J lost 0 bases, V lost 6 bases, and 8 bases had no gene match. Per the germline V gene, CDR1 is MDHEN and CDR2 is SYDVKM. CDR3 in amino acids: CASRTGGTPSYEQYF. Written as DNA, the CDR3 is TGTGCCAGCAGGACCGGGGGGACCCCCTCCTACGAGCAGTACTTC. The full variable domain, with the rest looked up from reference TRBV28 and TRBJ2-7, is DVKVTQSSRYLVKRTGEKVFLECVQDMDHENMFWYRQDPGLGLRLIYFSYDVKMKEKGDIPEGYSVSREKKERFSLILESASTNQTSMYLCASRTGGTPSYEQYFGPGTRLTVT.

This chain links TRBV2 with TRBJ2-5; 8 bases map to TRBD1. CDR3 size: 14 residues. Unmatched junction bases numbered 7, after V lost 8 bases and J lost 2 bases. Looked up from germline, CDR1 is SNHLY and CDR2 is FYNNEI. The CDR3 nucleotides are TGTGCCAGCGGCAGACAGGGGAGGCAAGAGACCCAGTACTTC. Translating it yields CASGRQGRQETQYF.